A selection of T cell receptor beta chains follows, all from one sample in a study of cytomegalovirus exposure and HLA in healthy donors. Profiled with immunoSEQ multiplex PCR; TCRdb holds only in-frame clones, not every one. This sample's table reports 200,000 to 250,000 clones. The sequenced sample was PBMCs. These receptors all come from a girl aged 2 to 10 in good health and CMV-seropositive. The conserved cysteine and the conserved F or W are not part of the CDR3 here. Fields, in order: CDR3 length, V gene, CDR3 protein.

>13|TRBV9
ASSASGQLNTEAF
>11|TRBV6-1
ASSSGQDEKLF
>13|TRBV28
ASSLTLHSGNTIY
>11|TRBV6-5
ASRVGVNTEAF
>12|TRBV6-5
ASSWGTASTEAF
>14|TRBV6-1
ASSEGTGYMNTEAF
>14|TRBV10-3
AISESGTIEGETQY
>14|TRBV5-1
ASSPGLAGVSYEQY
>12|TRBV5-4
ASSFNRPYNEQF
>12|TRBV28
ASRWGQSNQPQH
>13|TRBV5-1
ASSGYRFDSYEQY
>12|TRBV5-6
ASSLSGGSYEQY
>14|TRBV2
ASSPEGTGQGQPQH
>10|TRBV27
ASRTGYYGYT
>11|TRBV27
ASSGQGSTEAF
>10|TRBV30
AWSRGTAEQF
>13|TRBV28
ASRGRTSGTDTQY
>12|TRBV9
ASSVARANTEAF
>15|TRBV25-1
ASSGRLAGGFFHEQF
>14|TRBV6-1
ASSDPQGIGNQPQH
>15|TRBV2
ASSGDGGAGGPGEQY
>12|TRBV11-2
ASSALTGRNEQY
>13|TRBV4-2
ASSGGRGGPDTQY
>16|TRBV5-1
ASSLGGAGSTGANVLT
>11|TRBV6-4
ASSEWREGEQF
>14|TRBV28
ASRARLTSRHNEQF
>15|TRBV28
ASSLPRSGMMLYEQY
>13|TRBV5-1
ASSLLQGVKYEQY
>15|TRBV7-9
ASSPRIGGSDTGELF
>11|TRBV19
ASSVREAYEQY
>15|TRBV11-2
ASSLGGWGETNYGYT
>13|TRBV13
ASSLGQTAPGEQF
>12|TRBV6-6
ASSPGQATDTQY
>12|TRBV5-1
ASRGVIGTDTQY
>13|TRBV14
ASSQEVMEGFEQY
>13|TRBV19
ASRGQGSLTDTQY
>14|TRBV5-1
ASSSWTGGSYNEQF
>12|TRBV6-1
ASSVAGLDEKLF
>9|TRBV30
AWVTGGGYT
>12|TRBV5-4
ASSRTSGGSEQF
>18|TRBV5-1
ASSPPWTGRRPKVTDTQY
>13|TRBV5-1
ASTGTGGTYNEQF
>14|TRBV28
ASSPSSGDNTGELF
>14|TRBV13
ASTPPGLADTDTQY
>14|TRBV19
ASTPGLAGLGGELF
>12|TRBV7-2
ASSLETGDYEQY
>11|TRBV27
ASTFSGRYEQF
>16|TRBV11-3
ASSLTVRGAGSAYEQY
>12|TRBV19
ASSIRTATDTQY
>13|TRBV7-8
ASSLIREVNQPQH
>13|TRBV9
ASSVAATGNTEAF
>13|TRBV2
ASSAEGGANEKLF